These 27 T cell receptor beta chains came from one sample sequenced in a study of blood T cells in healthy people across ages. Alongside a J-beta primer mix, a sample-barcoded 5' primer served in a second PCR lasting roughly 7 to 11 cycles. Using its own MiXCR run on the 5' RACE reads, TCRdb lists one record per CDR3 protein. The data contain hundreds of thousands of distinct CDR3 sequences, more than 55% of them singletons. The specimen sequenced was blood. Every receptor here comes from a man between 40 and 49 years old in good health.

CDR3 DNA: TGTGCCAGCAGGGATTCTAGCGGGGGCCGCTACAATGAGCAGTTCTTC. Translating gives CASRDSSGGRYNEQFF. The chain uses TRBV11-2 and TRBJ2-1, with 10 bases aligning to TRBD2. Germline trimming cut 6 bases from V and 3 bases from J; bases unmatched to any gene: 8. This CDR3 contains 16 residues. From germline, CDR1 is SGHAT and CDR2 FQNNGV.

The gene calls are TRBV11-3 and TRBJ2-5; 7 bases agree with TRBD1. The DNA end is a closer match to TRBJ2-7, so the J assignment may be wrong. CDR1 is SGHNT, CDR2 YENEEA, per germline. The CDR3 totals 15 residues. The DNA of the CDR3 is TGTGCCAGCAGCTTAGTAGGGGACAGTCTCTACGAGCAGTACTTC. This codes for CASSLVGDSLYEQYF.

The chain joins TRBV6-6 to TRBJ2-7; a weak D match, TRBD2 (7 bases). The V gene lost 0 bases and the J gene lost 2 bases, with 14 bases spanning the gap. Germline V gene sequence: CDR1 MNHNY, CDR2 SVGAGI (reference sequence). The CDR3 is 16 residues long. The CDR3 DNA reads TGTGCCAGCAGTTACTCGATGGGGGGGCAAACCTACGAGCAGTACTTC. This translates into CASSYSMGGQTYEQYF.

A note on this clonotype: One end of the junction is discordant with germline, which a read error may explain. This rearrangement joins TRBV7-2 to TRBJ2-5; no definite D call. TRBJ2-7 matches the DNA end more closely, so the J call is doubtful. Germline V CDR1 and CDR2: SGHTA, FQGNSA. This CDR3 is built from 15 residues. The CDR3 DNA follows: TGTGCCAGCAGCTTGTCTCTGACAAAGTCCTGCGAGCAGTACTTC. This sequence encodes CASSLSLTKSCEQYF.

This rearrangement joins TRBV7-2 to TRBJ1-2, with 7 bases aligning to TRBD1. Germline-derived CDR1 and CDR2 are SGHTA and FQGNSA. V was clipped by 5 bases and J by 2 bases; unmatched bases: 5. The CDR3 covers 14 residues. CDR3 bases: TGTGCCAGCAGCGTAGGGGGACAGAACTATGGCTACACCTTC. Its translation is CASSVGGQNYGYTF.

This clonotype came up a few times. The chain combines TRBV18 with TRBJ2-7, with 7 bases fitting TRBD1. Trimming removed 3 bases from V and 3 bases from J; junction bases left unmatched: 11. CDR1 is KGHSH and CDR2 is LQKENI in the germline V gene. CDR3 length: 16 amino acids. This chain's CDR3 is CASSPPTGNLGYEQYF. The DNA for the CDR3 is TGTGCCAGCTCACCGCCGACAGGGAATTTAGGCTACGAGCAGTACTTC.

This rearrangement joins TRBV5-1 to TRBJ2-1; D call uncertain. This CDR3 region has 15 residues. Looked up from germline, CDR1 is SGHRS and CDR2 is YFSETQ. Trimming shortened V by 0 bases and J by 1 base, and 8 bases separated the two germline ends. CDR3 bases: TGCGCCAGCAGCTTGGCCGGCTTGTCCTACAATGAGCAGTTCTTC. It codes for CASSLAGLSYNEQFF.

J is TRBJ2-1 and V is TRBV6-1; 11 bases map to TRBD2. The CDR3 consists of 16 residues. V shed 0 bases and J 7 bases; nucleotides not matched to a gene: 5. CDR1 is MNHNS, CDR2 SASEGT, per germline. The CDR3 loop is CASSEASGGAWNEQFF. The CDR3 region has the DNA TGTGCCAGCAGTGAAGCTAGCGGGGGGGCCTGGAATGAGCAGTTCTTC.

The chain links TRBV11-2 to TRBJ2-5; 9 nucleotides agree with TRBD1. CDR1 is SGHAT, CDR2 FQNNGV, per germline. The length of the CDR3 is 12 residues. V shed 7 bases and J 4 bases; nucleotides not matched to a gene: 1. CDR3 nucleotide sequence: TGTGCCAGCAACAGGGGGCGAGAGACCCAGTACTTC. This gives the protein CASNRGRETQYF.

This clonotype has more than one count but fewer than ten. This CDR3 is CASIQGRGETQYF. CDR3 sequence (DNA): TGCGCCAGCATCCAGGGCCGGGGGGAGACCCAGTACTTC. V gene TRBV5-1 combines with J gene TRBJ2-5; maybe TRBD2 (6 bases). CDR1 is SGHRS and CDR2 is YFSETQ in the germline V gene. CDR3 length: 13 residues. V gave up 6 bases and J gave up 5 bases, with 14 bases separating them.

This sequence joins TRBV7-9 and TRBJ2-3; D is perhaps TRBD2 (5 bases). V lost 2 bases, J lost 7 bases, and 10 bases lay in between. The CDR3 contains 13 residues. Germline V gene data show CDR1 as SEHNR and CDR2 as FQNEAQ (reference sequence). The CDR3 bases are TGTGCCAGCAGCTTAAGTAGGGAGCATACGCAGTATTTT. This translates into CASSLSREHTQYF.

The CDR3 spells CSARRLGLGPLHF. The DNA for the CDR3 is TGCAGTGCTAGACGCTTGGGATTGGGACCCCTCCACTTT. The rearrangement links TRBV20-1 to TRBJ1-6; D gene unclear. CDR1 is DFQATT, CDR2 SNEGSKA, per germline (reference sequence). The CDR3 runs to 13 residues. V dropped 2 bases and J dropped 12 bases, with 14 bases sitting between them.

The rearrangement links TRBV7-9 to TRBJ2-1, with D perhaps TRBD1 (5 bases). The germline V gene encodes CDR1 SEHNR and CDR2 FQNEAQ (reference sequence). Trimming took off 5 bases at V and 2 bases at J, with 19 bases between the two ends. This CDR3 contains 17 residues. DNA for the CDR3: TGTGCCAGCAGCCTATCCCAGGGTAATGTTCCCTACAATGAGCAGTTCTTC. Residues: CASSLSQGNVPYNEQFF.

This chain uses TRBV2 with TRBJ2-3; 7 bases fit TRBD2. Trimming at V came to 9 bases and at J to 0 bases, leaving 3 bases not matched to a gene. The CDR3 has 13 residues. CDR1 is SNHLY and CDR2 is FYNNEI in the germline V gene. Here the CDR3 DNA reads TGTGCCAGTAATAGCGGGAGCACAGATACGCAGTATTTT. Translated: CASNSGSTDTQYF.

The chain has TRBV7-2 and TRBJ1-4, with D unresolved. Trimming pared 5 bases from V and 5 bases from J, leaving 12 bases between. Germline loops: CDR1 SGHTA, CDR2 FQGNSA. This CDR3 is 14 amino acids long. CDR3 DNA sequence: TGTGCCAGCAGCATGGCCGGGAAAAATGAAAAACTGTTTTTT. Translation gives CASSMAGKNEKLFF.

The genes are TRBV6-6 and TRBJ1-5, with no clear D. Between the trimmed V and J ends, which lost 8 bases and 1 base, there was a span of 9 bases. Germline V gene lookup returns CDR1 MNHNY and CDR2 SVGAGI (reference sequence). The CDR3 is 13 amino acids. The CDR3 nucleotides are TGTGCCAGCGGGAGGAGCAGCAATCAGCCCCAGCATTTT. This codes for CASGRSSNQPQHF.

The chain carries TRBV12-5 and TRBJ2-3; 8 bases line up with TRBD2. J was trimmed by 6 bases and V by 10 bases; bases with no gene match: 9. The CDR3 contains 13 residues. Germline assignment: CDR1 LGHNT and CDR2 FRNRAP. The CDR3 is CAIISGSMDTQYF. The CDR3 nucleotides read TGTGCTATAATCAGCGGGAGTATGGATACGCAGTATTTT.

This sequence joins TRBV20-1 and TRBJ2-7; 12 positions match TRBD1. The tail of the sequence fits TRBJ2-5 better, so the J call may be wrong. Germline V gene lookup returns CDR1 DFQATT and CDR2 SNEGSKA (reference sequence). The CDR3 runs 16 residues. The CDR3 sequence is CSARPWGQGAGETQYF. The CDR3 DNA reads as TGCAGTGCTAGACCTTGGGGACAGGGGGCAGGAGAGACCCAGTACTTC.

The gene calls are TRBV7-9 and TRBJ1-2, with D perhaps matching TRBD1 (5 bases). Germline V lookup: CDR1 SEHNR, CDR2 FQNEAQ (reference sequence). The CDR3 covers 13 residues. Trimming took 5 bases from V and 1 from J, leaving 8 bases between them. CDR3 coding DNA: TGTGCCAGCAGCGGCAGGGTTAACTATGGCTACACCTTC. Its translation: CASSGRVNYGYTF.

The V and J genes are TRBV4-2 and TRBJ1-2; no clear D gene. V lost 0 bases to trimming and J lost 9 bases, with 11 bases between them. Germline V gene sequence: CDR1 LGHNA, CDR2 YNFKEQ. The CDR3 is 13 amino acids. CDR3 amino acids: CASSQDYPPSYTF. In nucleotides, the CDR3 is TGTGCCAGCAGCCAAGACTACCCGCCGAGCTACACCTTC.

Only a few counts were recorded for this clonotype. The chain combines TRBV15 with TRBJ2-7; D remains ambiguous. The CDR3 contains 14 residues. Trimming removed 0 bases from V and 6 bases from J, with 12 bases in between. Germline V gene data show CDR1 as LNHNV and CDR2 as YYDKDF (reference sequence). The CDR3 sequence is CATSRDFEFSEQYF. The CDR3, as DNA: TGTGCCACCAGCAGAGATTTCGAGTTCAGCGAGCAGTACTTC.

This chain joins TRBV28 and TRBJ2-1, with D perhaps TRBD2 (5 bases). The germline gives CDR1 MDHEN, CDR2 SYDVKM. This CDR3 contains 16 residues. V was clipped by 5 bases and J by 7 bases, with 21 bases between them. The CDR3 DNA sequence: TGTGCCAGCAGTAAGTGGAGGACCCACCCTCTAAATGAGCAGTTCTTC. This gives the protein CASSKWRTHPLNEQFF.

This clonotype occurred a few times. This chain links TRBV6-5 with TRBJ1-2; D may be TRBD1 (5 bases). In germline, CDR1 is MNHEY, CDR2 SVGAGI. The CDR3 loop spans 13 amino acids. Trimming left V 4 bases short and J 11 bases short, with 17 bases between. The CDR3 here is CASSSGTDFGYTF. CDR3 in DNA: TGTGCCAGCAGTTCCGGGACGGATTTTGGTTACACCTTC.

The chain joins TRBV6-2 or TRBV6-3 to TRBJ2-1, with 11 bases that match TRBD1. With 4 bases clipped from V and 6 bases from J, the junction kept 8 bases outside the gene matches. CDR1 and CDR2 (germline): MNHEY, SVGEGT. This CDR3 is 16 amino acids long. The CDR3 nucleotides read TGTGCCAGCAGTTCCAGCCGGGACAGGGGGGTCAATGAGCAGTTCTTC. Translating gives CASSSSRDRGVNEQFF.

The chain recombines TRBV20-1 with TRBJ2-1, with D perhaps TRBD2 (6 bases). CDR3 size: 15 residues. In germline, CDR1 is DFQATT, CDR2 SNEGSKA (reference sequence). Trimming shortened V by 5 bases and J by 0 bases, and 14 bases separated the two germline ends. CDR3 DNA: TGCAGTGCTCAACCCCTAGCGAGCTCCTACAATGAGCAGTTCTTC. Its protein is CSAQPLASSYNEQFF.

This rearrangement joins TRBV23-1 to TRBJ1-1; 12 positions agree with TRBD1. TRBV23-1 is filed as an ORF, its function uncertain. J gave up 7 bases and V 3 bases, and 6 bases lay outside the gene matches. The CDR3 runs to 15 residues. CDR3 amino acids: CASSQRDRGLREAFF. The CDR3 bases are TGCGCCAGCAGTCAGCGGGACAGGGGGCTTCGTGAAGCTTTCTTT.

V gene TRBV20-1 combines with J gene TRBJ1-2; 9 positions match TRBD1. Trimming removed 0 bases from V and 7 bases from J; junction bases left unmatched: 9. Germline values: CDR1 DFQATT, CDR2 SNEGSKA (reference sequence). The CDR3 loop spans 15 amino acids. CDR3 residues: CSARDGTGRSSGYTF. In DNA form, the CDR3 reads TGCAGTGCTAGAGATGGGACAGGGCGGTCTTCTGGCTACACCTTC.